This TCR beta chain was found in a study of blood T cells in healthy people across ages (dated by TCRdb to between 2015 and 2016). In terms of the full investigation: Template switching captured roughly one uniquely barcoded TCR beta cDNA molecule per two T cells in model experiments. Using deep sequencing normalized with unique cDNA molecular identifiers, the study measured how TCR beta repertoire diversity changes with age. The donors were split into four age groups: young (average about 15 years), middle-aged (39), aged (roughly 60) and long-lived (approximately 89). To avoid experimental bias, donors of different ages were randomly spread across the sequencing lanes. For two donors (one aged 18 to 29 and one aged 80 or older), the study analyzed two additional independent replicas of 1 million unique cDNA reads from the same blood draw.

This clonotype was observed a handful of times. Its antigen has not been determined. Base-call qualities are not available, and no considerably larger clone is one nucleotide away. Systemically healthy Caucasian individuals from Russia, 39 in total and aged roughly 6 to 100 years, were included as donors. Each donor gave 8 to 10 milliliters of peripheral blood, drawn into EDTA-treated Vacutainer tubes. Ficoll-Paque density-gradient centrifugation was used to isolate PBMCs, with at least 7 million per sample. Trizol reagent was used to extract total RNA from PBMCs, with at least 5.5 micrograms per sample. For every donor, an aliquot of PBMCs went through flow cytometry to measure the percentages of naive CD45RAhigh/CD27high T cells. Overall study results and their limits: Because the CMV infection status of the donors was unknown, age-related changes in expanded clonotypes may potentially have been confounded. Estimates of total diversity based on one million sequenced T cells were considered lower bounds and underestimates. Compared with the aged group, the long-lived group had more naive CD4+ T cells, fewer expanded clones and increased TCR diversity, a pattern suggesting age selection. As age increased, observed TCR beta diversity per million T cells dropped in a roughly linear way, and a significant reduction was already evident by age about 36. Bulk unsorted PBMC profiling prevented conclusive comparison of naive and antigen-experienced compartments. There was a strong correlation between observed TCR beta diversity and the percentage of naive T cells measured by flow cytometry.

V lost 4 bases and J lost 0 bases; the stretch between them is 10 bases long. Including cysteine and phenylalanine, the CDR3 has 14 amino acids. Only the CDR3 region is kept as DNA, spanning 42 bases read in frame from base 1. The germline V gene specifies SQVTM as CDR1 and ANQGSEA as CDR2. Library preparation employed 5' RACE. The listed sequencing device is Illumina HiSeq 2500. A second about 7 to 12 cycle PCR used a sample-barcoded 5' primer and a J-beta primer mix. A template-switch 5' adaptor carrying 12 random nucleotides introduced a unique molecular identifier onto each TCR beta cDNA molecule. At least 3 million CDR3-containing paired-end reads were obtained from each sample. First-strand cDNA synthesis was performed from all RNA using the Mint cDNA synthesis kit, with priming by a TRBC-specific oligonucleotide. Following uracil-DNA glycosylase treatment, a first 18-cycle PCR with universal primers M1SS and BC2_uni_R was performed on all cDNA. The study's own analysis went as follows. Each sample was normalized by randomly selecting 1 million high-quality reads, each carrying a distinct molecular identifier. Reads with shared molecular identifiers were discarded instead of being binned into consensus sequences. MiTCR, run with a Q25 quality threshold and the strictest error-elimination algorithm, handled CDR3 identification, clonotype clustering and error correction. A nonparametric unseen species model with Euler transformation was used to estimate a lower bound on total TCR beta diversity. In TCRdb, the public reads were trimmed at Q25 with fastp and aligned with MiXCR, with productive beta chains retained. Identical CDR3 protein sequences are pooled into one entry, listed with their most common genes and DNA. The V and J calls and clone size come from TCRdb's table, not from the authors' own analysis. The sample profile shows 580,000 or so distinct CDR3 sequences; around 48% of them were found once. Together, the top ten hold around 25% of the sample.

Here the chain combines TRBV29-1 and TRBJ2-1; the D gene is unclear. Sample: blood. This sequence originates from a man older than 75 in good health. The CDR3 is CSVASYVSYNEQFF. The DNA is TGCAGCGTTGCCAGTTACGTCTCCTACAATGAGCAGTTCTTC.